This T cell receptor (beta chain) was profiled in a study of Ad26.COV2.S vaccination and SARS-CoV-2 variants. Sample treatment: over 15 received Ad26.COV2.S at low or high dose, single or two shots; about five received placebo; per-sample allocation not given. All samples were drawn on day 63, counting from the first vaccine or placebo injection. Measured with immunoSEQ multiplex PCR; TCRdb has only the in-frame clones, and not every one. The sample has hundreds of thousands of clones; 75% to 95% are singletons. Details on this clone: Its antigen is still unknown.

Whole-study findings and limits: Responses of spike-specific T cells (both CD8+ and CD4+) reportedly showed substantial breadth after vaccination. Placebo and vaccine recipients had non-spike TCR breadth that was similar. Analyses that measured TCR breadth and depth may have underestimated total T cell responses.

Per germline, CDR1 SNHLY and CDR2 FYNNEI. The V end lost 2 bases, the J end lost 5 bases, and 9 bases lay between the germline ends. CDR3 length: 13 amino acids. The rearrangement uses TRBV2 and TRBJ1-1, with D unclear. This clonotype was sampled from a person between 18 and 59 years old who received the Ad26.COV2.S COVID-19 vaccine or a placebo. The sample consisted of peripheral blood, taken in a trial of Ad26.COV2.S vaccine versus placebo. The CDR3 DNA reads as TGTGCCAGCAGTGAACAGATTGAGACTGAAGCTTTCTTT. As protein: CASSEQIETEAFF.